Listed here are 14 T cell receptor beta chains from one sample, sequenced in a study of cytomegalovirus exposure and HLA in healthy donors. PCR involved 60 Vbeta and 13 Jbeta primers. Here immunoSEQ multiplex PCR was the method, and the copy in TCRdb shows in-frame clones only, minus some. The sample shows approximately 140,000 clones, around 77% of them seen only once. The sample was PBMCs. These receptors all come from a woman aged 45-65 years in good health and CMV-seronegative.

This clone appeared once. This chain joins TRBV5-4 and TRBJ1-5; maybe TRBD1 (6 bases). The V end lost 0 bases, the J end lost 5 bases, and 6 bases lay between the germline ends. The CDR3 totals 13 residues. CDR1 and CDR2 (germline): SGHNT, YYREEE (reference sequence). The CDR3 loop is CASSLDRDQPQHF. CDR3 bases: TGTGCCAGCAGCTTGGACAGGGATCAGCCCCAGCATTTT.

This clone appeared a single time. The genes are TRBV6-1 and TRBJ1-2; no firm D call. With 2 bases removed from V and 8 bases from J, the gap between germline ends came to 9 bases. The CDR3 spans 12 residues. The germline V gene encodes CDR1 MNHNS and CDR2 SASEGT. CDR3 protein: CASSELNRGYTF. DNA for the CDR3: TGTGCCAGCAGTGAACTAAACAGAGGCTACACCTTC.

J is TRBJ2-7 and V is TRBV6-1; possibly TRBD1 for D (6 bases). Per germline, CDR1 MNHNS and CDR2 SASEGT. Trimming left V 7 bases short and J 4 bases short, with 14 bases between. The CDR3 sequence is 13 residues long. The CDR3 region has the DNA TGTGCCAGCAAAGAAAGGCAGGGGTACGAGCAGTACTTC. This translates into CASKERQGYEQYF.

The rearrangement links TRBV30 to TRBJ2-3; perhaps TRBD1 as D (5 bases). CDR3 size: 17 residues. Germline V gene sequence: CDR1 GTSNPN, CDR2 SVGIG (reference sequence). Trimming shortened V by 3 bases and J by 3 bases, and 22 bases separated the two germline ends. The CDR3 region has the DNA TGTGCCTGGAGCACCCTGGGAACCCTAGGGGCGACAGATACGCAGTATTTT. Encoded protein: CAWSTLGTLGATDTQYF.

The rearrangement links TRBV7-8 to TRBJ2-5; the match to TRBD1 covers 9 bases. With V trimmed by 4 bases and J by 0 bases, 15 bases remained unmatched. Looked up from germline, CDR1 is SGHVS and CDR2 is FQNEAQ. The CDR3 is made up of 19 amino acids. The CDR3 loop is CASSYESRDRARYQETQYF. In nucleotides, the CDR3 is TGTGCCAGCAGCTACGAGTCCCGGGACAGGGCCCGGTACCAAGAGACCCAGTACTTC.

The gene calls are TRBV9 and TRBJ2-1, with D possibly matching TRBD2 (5 bases). With 0 bases removed from V and 7 bases from J, the gap between germline ends came to 17 bases. Germline CDR1 SGDLS, CDR2 YYNGEE. This CDR3 is 16 amino acids long. CDR3 sequence (DNA): TGTGCCAGCAGCGTAGCCTCTAGCCGAGGACCTAATGAGCAGTTCTTC. Translation gives CASSVASSRGPNEQFF.

This clone was detected only a few times. The chain carries TRBV28 and TRBJ1-6; no definite D call. The V end was cut by 3 bases, the J end by 4 bases, with 7 bases between. Looked up from germline, CDR1 is MDHEN and CDR2 is SYDVKM. The CDR3 has 14 amino acids. This CDR3 is CASSLVHYNSPLHF. CDR3 in DNA: TGTGCCAGCAGTTTGGTACATTATAATTCACCCCTCCACTTT.

The J gene is TRBJ1-2, the V gene TRBV28; 8 positions match TRBD1. CDR1 and CDR2 (germline): MDHEN, SYDVKM. The CDR3 covers 14 residues. The V gene end was trimmed by 2 bases and the J gene end by 8 bases; junction bases not matched to a gene: 7. CDR3 DNA: TGTGCCAGCAGTTTACCCTGGACAGGGTTCGGCTACACCTTC. Its protein is CASSLPWTGFGYTF.

V usage is TRBV29-1 and J usage is TRBJ2-5, with TRBD2 matching over 11 bases. CDR1 is SQVTM, CDR2 ANQGSEA, per germline. The CDR3 totals 14 residues. V lost 8 bases and J lost 0; bases outside the gene matches: 5. CDR3 amino acids: CSIIAGGYQETQYF. The CDR3 DNA reads TGCAGCATAATAGCGGGGGGGTACCAAGAGACCCAGTACTTC.

The V call is TRBV11-3, the J call TRBJ2-7; D might be TRBD2 (7 bases). V was clipped by 5 bases and J by 3 bases, with 17 bases between them. The CDR3 loop spans 15 amino acids. Looked up from germline, CDR1 is SGHNT and CDR2 is YENEEA. The CDR3 nucleotides are TGTGCCAGCAGCCTAGGGGGGGGACTTTTCTACGAGCAGTACTTC. Its translation: CASSLGGGLFYEQYF.

The chain joins TRBV5-1 to TRBJ1-6; 11 nucleotides line up with TRBD1. This CDR3 is 15 amino acids long. Germline-derived CDR1 and CDR2 are SGHRS and YFSETQ. After removal of 3 bases from V and 8 bases from J, the junction contained 4 bases not matched to a gene. CDR3 region: CASSYWDRGDSPLHF. CDR3 DNA: TGCGCCAGCAGCTACTGGGACAGGGGGGATTCACCCCTCCACTTT.

This chain uses TRBV4-2 with TRBJ2-3; 10 bases agree with TRBD2. Germline CDR1 reads LGHNA; CDR2 reads YNFKEQ. The CDR3 covers 17 residues. V dropped 0 bases and J dropped 6; count of bases not matched to a gene: 9. In DNA form, the CDR3 reads TGTGCCAGCAGCCAAGAGGGCCGGAGCGGGGGGGGTGATACGCAGTATTTT. This sequence encodes CASSQEGRSGGGDTQYF.

This clone was counted a few times. The V call is TRBV2, the J call TRBJ2-1; 14 bases fit TRBD2. CDR1 is SNHLY, CDR2 FYNNEI, per germline. The CDR3 runs to 16 residues. Trimming removed 10 bases from V and 0 bases from J; junction bases left unmatched: 5. The CDR3 DNA reads as TGTGCCACCAGGACTAGCGGGGGGAGCTCCTACAATGAGCAGTTCTTC. It yields the protein CATRTSGGSSYNEQFF. Based on the CDR3 plus reference TRBV2 and TRBJ2-1, the full variable domain is EPEVTQTPSHQVTQMGQEVILRCVPISNHLYFYWYRQILGQKVEFLVSFYNNEISEKSEIFDDQFSVERPDGSNFTLKIRSTKLEDSAMYFCATRTSGGSSYNEQFFGPGTRLTVL.

This chain uses TRBV30 with TRBJ1-6; D is undetermined. From germline, CDR1 is GTSNPN and CDR2 SVGIG (reference sequence). The ends were cut back, 2 bases at V and 9 bases at J, with 17 bases in the middle. The CDR3 length is 15 residues. CDR3 in amino acids: CAWSPRVRKSSPLHF. The CDR3 bases are TGTGCCTGGAGTCCCCGTGTGCGGAAGTCTTCACCCCTCCACTTT. Filled out from reference TRBV30 and TRBJ1-6, the complete variable domain reads SQTIHQWPATLVQPVGSPLSLECTVEGTSNPNLYWYRQAAGRGLQLLFYSVGIGQISSEVPQNLSASRPQDRQFILSSKKLLLSDSGFYLCAWSPRVRKSSPLHFGNGTRLTVT.